Here is one TCR beta chain with its context. V was cut by 6 bases and J by 6 bases, with 15 bases left in between. Germline V gene data show CDR1 as LNHDA and CDR2 as SQIVND (reference sequence). The CDR3 is made up of 13 amino acids. The record originates from a study of blood T cell repertoires in COVID-19. Clones were sequenced by immunoSEQ multiplex PCR, and TCRdb holds only the in-frame ones, with some missing. The sample has about 90,000 clones, 81% seen once. This sequence originates from an elderly man with active or convalescent COVID-19. The chain has TRBV19 and TRBJ2-7; D possibly corresponds to TRBD1 (6 bases). Input material: peripheral blood. CDR3 in amino acids: CASSYRQAGEQYF. Written as DNA, the CDR3 is TGTGCCAGTAGCTACAGACAGGCTGGCGAGCAGTACTTC.